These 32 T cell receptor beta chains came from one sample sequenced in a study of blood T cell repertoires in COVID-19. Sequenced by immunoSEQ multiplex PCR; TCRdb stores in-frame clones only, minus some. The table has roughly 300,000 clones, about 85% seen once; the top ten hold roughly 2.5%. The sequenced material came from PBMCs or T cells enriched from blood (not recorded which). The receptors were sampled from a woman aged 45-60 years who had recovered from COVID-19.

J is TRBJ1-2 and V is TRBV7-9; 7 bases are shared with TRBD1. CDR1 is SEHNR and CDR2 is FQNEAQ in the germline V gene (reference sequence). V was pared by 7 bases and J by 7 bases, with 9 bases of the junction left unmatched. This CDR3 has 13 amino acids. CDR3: CASNRRDRSGYTF. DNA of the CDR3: TGTGCCAGCAACCGCCGGGACAGAAGTGGCTACACCTTC.

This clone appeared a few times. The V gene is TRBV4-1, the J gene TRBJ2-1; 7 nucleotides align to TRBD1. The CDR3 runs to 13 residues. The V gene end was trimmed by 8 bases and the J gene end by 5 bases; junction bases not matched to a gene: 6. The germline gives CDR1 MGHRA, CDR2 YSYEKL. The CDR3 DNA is TGCGCCAGCCGGGGACAGCCCAACAATGAGCAGTTCTTC. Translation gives CASRGQPNNEQFF.

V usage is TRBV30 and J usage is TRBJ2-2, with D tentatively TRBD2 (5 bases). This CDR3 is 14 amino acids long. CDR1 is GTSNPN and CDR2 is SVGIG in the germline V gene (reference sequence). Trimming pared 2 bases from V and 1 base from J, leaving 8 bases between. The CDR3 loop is CAWSRGKNTGELFF. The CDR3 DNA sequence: TGTGCCTGGAGTCGAGGGAAGAACACCGGGGAGCTGTTTTTT. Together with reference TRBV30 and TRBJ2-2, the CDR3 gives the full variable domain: SQTIHQWPATLVQPVGSPLSLECTVEGTSNPNLYWYRQAAGRGLQLLFYSVGIGQISSEVPQNLSASRPQDRQFILSSKKLLLSDSGFYLCAWSRGKNTGELFFGEGSRLTVL.

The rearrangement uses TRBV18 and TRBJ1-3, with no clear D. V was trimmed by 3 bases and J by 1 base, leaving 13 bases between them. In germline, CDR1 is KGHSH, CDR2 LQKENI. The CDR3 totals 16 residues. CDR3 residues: CASSPSQLKSGNTIYF. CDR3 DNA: TGTGCCAGCTCACCGTCCCAACTCAAATCTGGAAACACCATATATTTT.

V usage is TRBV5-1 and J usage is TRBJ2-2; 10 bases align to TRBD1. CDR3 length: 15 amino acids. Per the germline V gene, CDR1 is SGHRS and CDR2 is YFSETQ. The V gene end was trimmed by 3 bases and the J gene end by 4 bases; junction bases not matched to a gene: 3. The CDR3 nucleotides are TGCGCCAGCAGCTCCGGGACAGGGGTCACCGGGGAGCTGTTTTTT. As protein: CASSSGTGVTGELFF.

CDR3 sequence reads: CATSRDNSLRDTQYF. CDR3 coding DNA: TGTGCCACCAGCAGAGATAACTCGCTGAGGGATACGCAGTATTTT. The V and J genes are TRBV15 and TRBJ2-3, with unresolved D. V lost 0 bases and J 6 bases, leaving 13 bases between the germline ends. CDR3 length: 15 residues. Germline V gene sequence: CDR1 LNHNV, CDR2 YYDKDF (reference sequence).

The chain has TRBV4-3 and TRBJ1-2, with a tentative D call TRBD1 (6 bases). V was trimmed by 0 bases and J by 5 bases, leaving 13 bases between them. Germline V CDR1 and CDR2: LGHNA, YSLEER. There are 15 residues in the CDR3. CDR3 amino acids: CASSQDQKQGYGYTF. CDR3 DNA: TGCGCCAGCAGCCAAGATCAGAAACAGGGTTATGGCTACACCTTC.

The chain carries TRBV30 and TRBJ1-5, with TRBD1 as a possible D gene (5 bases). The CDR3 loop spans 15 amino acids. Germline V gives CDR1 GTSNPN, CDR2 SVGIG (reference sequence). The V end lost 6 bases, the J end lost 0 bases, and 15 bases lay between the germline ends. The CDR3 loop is CACNTGHNSNQPQHF. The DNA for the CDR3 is TGTGCCTGCAATACCGGACATAATAGCAATCAGCCCCAGCATTTT.

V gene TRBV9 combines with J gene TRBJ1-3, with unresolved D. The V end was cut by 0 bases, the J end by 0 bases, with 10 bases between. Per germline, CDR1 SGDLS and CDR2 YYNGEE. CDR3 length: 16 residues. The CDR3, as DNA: TGTGCCAGCAGCGTAGGAGACACTTTCTCTGGAAACACCATATATTTT. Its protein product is CASSVGDTFSGNTIYF.

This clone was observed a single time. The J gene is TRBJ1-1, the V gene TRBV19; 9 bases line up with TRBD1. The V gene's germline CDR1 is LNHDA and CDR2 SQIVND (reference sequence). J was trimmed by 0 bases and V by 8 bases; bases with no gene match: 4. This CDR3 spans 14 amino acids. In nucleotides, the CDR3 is TGTGCCAGTGGAGGACAGGGGTTGAACACTGAAGCTTTCTTT. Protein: CASGGQGLNTEAFF.

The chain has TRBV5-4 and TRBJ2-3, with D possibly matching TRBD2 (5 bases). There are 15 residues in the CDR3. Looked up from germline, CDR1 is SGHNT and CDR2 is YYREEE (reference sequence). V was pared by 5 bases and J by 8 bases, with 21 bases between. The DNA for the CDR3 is TGTGCCAGCAGTTCACGGGAAGAGGTTGTTTTTACGCAGTATTTT. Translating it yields CASSSREEVVFTQYF.

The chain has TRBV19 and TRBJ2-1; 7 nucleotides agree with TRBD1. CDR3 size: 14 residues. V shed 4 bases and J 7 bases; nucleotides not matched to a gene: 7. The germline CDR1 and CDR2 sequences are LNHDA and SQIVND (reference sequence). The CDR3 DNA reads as TGTGCCAGTAGTAACAGACAGGGCTGGAATGAGCAGTTCTTC. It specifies CASSNRQGWNEQFF. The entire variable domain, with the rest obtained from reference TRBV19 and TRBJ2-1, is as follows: DGGITQSPKYLFRKEGQNVTLSCEQNLNHDAMYWYRQDPGQGLRLIYYSQIVNDFQKGDIAEGYSVSREKKESFPLTVTSAQKNPTAFYLCASSNRQGWNEQFFGPGTRLTVL.

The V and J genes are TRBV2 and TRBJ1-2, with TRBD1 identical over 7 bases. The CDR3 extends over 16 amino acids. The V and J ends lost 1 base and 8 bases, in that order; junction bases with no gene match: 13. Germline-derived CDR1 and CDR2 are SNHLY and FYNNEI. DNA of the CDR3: TGTGCCAGCAGTGAAGAACAGGGGAAAATGGGGCCGGGCTACACCTTC. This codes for CASSEEQGKMGPGYTF.

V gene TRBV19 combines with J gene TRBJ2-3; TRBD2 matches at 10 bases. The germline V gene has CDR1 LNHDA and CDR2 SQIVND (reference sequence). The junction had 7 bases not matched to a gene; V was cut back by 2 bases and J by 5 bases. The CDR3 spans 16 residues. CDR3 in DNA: TGTGCCAGTAGTATACGAACTAGCGGGACGGGAGATACGCAGTATTTT. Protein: CASSIRTSGTGDTQYF.

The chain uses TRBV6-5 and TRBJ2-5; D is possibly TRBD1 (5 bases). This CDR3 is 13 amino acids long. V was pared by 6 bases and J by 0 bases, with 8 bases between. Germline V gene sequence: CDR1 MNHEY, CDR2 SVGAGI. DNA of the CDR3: TGTGCCAGCAGCCCAGGGTACCAAGAGACCCAGTACTTC. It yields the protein CASSPGYQETQYF.

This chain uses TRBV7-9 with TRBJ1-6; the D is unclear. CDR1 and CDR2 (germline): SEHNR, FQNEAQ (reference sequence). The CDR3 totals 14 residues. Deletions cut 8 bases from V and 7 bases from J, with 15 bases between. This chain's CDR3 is CASDTEGLNSPLHF. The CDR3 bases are TGTGCCAGCGACACAGAGGGTCTGAATTCACCCCTCCACTTT.

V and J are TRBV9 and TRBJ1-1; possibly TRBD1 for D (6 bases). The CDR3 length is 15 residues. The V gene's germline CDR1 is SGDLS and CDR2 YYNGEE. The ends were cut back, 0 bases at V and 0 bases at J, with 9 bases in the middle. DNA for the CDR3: TGTGCCAGCAGCGTAGATTACAGGGTGAACACTGAAGCTTTCTTT. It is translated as CASSVDYRVNTEAFF.

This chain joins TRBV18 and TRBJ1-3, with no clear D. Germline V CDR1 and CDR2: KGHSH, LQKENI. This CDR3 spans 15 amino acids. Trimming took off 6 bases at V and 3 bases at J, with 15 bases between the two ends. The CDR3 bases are TGTGCCAGCTCGCCATCGCGCGCGGGTGGAAACACCATATATTTT. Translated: CASSPSRAGGNTIYF.

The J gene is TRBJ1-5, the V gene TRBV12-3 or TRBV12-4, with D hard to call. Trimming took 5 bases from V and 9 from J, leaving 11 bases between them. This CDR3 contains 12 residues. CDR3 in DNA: TGTGCCAGCAGTAGACAAGCGGGGCCCCAGCATTTT. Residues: CASSRQAGPQHF.

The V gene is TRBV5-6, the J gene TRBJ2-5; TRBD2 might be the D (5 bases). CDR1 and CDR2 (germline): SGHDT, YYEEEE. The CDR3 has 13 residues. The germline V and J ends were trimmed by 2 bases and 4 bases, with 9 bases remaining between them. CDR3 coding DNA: TGTGCCAGCAGCTTCTCCGGAGGAGAGACCCAGTACTTC. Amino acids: CASSFSGGETQYF.

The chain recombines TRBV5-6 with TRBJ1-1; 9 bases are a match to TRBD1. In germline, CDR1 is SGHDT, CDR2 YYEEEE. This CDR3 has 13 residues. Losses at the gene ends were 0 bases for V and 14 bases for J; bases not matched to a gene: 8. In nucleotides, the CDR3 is TGTGCCAGCAGCTTGGGACAGGGGGGGTCCGAGTTCTTT. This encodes CASSLGQGGSEFF.

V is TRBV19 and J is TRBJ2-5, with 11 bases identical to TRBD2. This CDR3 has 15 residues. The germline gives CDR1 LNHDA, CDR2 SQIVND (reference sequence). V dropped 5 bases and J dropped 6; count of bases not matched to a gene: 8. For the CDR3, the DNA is TGTGCCAGTAGTGGATTAGCGGGAGGGCTGCAGACCCAGTACTTC. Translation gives CASSGLAGGLQTQYF. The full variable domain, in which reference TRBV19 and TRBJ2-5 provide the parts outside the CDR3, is DGGITQSPKYLFRKEGQNVTLSCEQNLNHDAMYWYRQDPGQGLRLIYYSQIVNDFQKGDIAEGYSVSREKKESFPLTVTSAQKNPTAFYLCASSGLAGGLQTQYFGPGTRLLVL.

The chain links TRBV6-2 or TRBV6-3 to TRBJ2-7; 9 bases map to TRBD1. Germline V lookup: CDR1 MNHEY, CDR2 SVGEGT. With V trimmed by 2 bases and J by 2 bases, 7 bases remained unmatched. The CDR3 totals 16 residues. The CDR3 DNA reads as TGTGCCAGCAGTTACCCCCGGGACAGGGACCCCTACGAGCAGTACTTC. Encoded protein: CASSYPRDRDPYEQYF.

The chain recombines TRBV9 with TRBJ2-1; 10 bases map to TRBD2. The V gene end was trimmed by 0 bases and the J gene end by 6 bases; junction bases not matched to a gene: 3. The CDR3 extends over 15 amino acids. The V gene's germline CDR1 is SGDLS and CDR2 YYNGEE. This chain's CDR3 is CASSVGTSGSNEQFF. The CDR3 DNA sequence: TGTGCCAGCAGCGTAGGGACTAGCGGATCCAATGAGCAGTTCTTC.

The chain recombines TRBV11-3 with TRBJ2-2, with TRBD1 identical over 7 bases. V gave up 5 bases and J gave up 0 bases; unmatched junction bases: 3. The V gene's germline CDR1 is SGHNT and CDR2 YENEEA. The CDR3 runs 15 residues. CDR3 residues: CASSPTGANTGELFF. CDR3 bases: TGTGCCAGCAGCCCCACAGGGGCGAACACCGGGGAGCTGTTTTTT. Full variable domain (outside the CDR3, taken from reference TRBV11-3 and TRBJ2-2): EAGVVQSPRYKIIEKKQPVAFWCNPISGHNTLYWYLQNLGQGPELLIRYENEEAVDDSQLPKDRFSAERLKGVDSTLKIQPAELGDSAVYLCASSPTGANTGELFFGEGSRLTVL.

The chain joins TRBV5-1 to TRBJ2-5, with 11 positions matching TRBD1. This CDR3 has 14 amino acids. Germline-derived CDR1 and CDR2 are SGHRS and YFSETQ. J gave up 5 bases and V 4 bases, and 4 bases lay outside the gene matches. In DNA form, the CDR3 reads TGCGCCAGCAGCGAAAGGGACAGGGGGGAGACCCAGTACTTC. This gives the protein CASSERDRGETQYF.

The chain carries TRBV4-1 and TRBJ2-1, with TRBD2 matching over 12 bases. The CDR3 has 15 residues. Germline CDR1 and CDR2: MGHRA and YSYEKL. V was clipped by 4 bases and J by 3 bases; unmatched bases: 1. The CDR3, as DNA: TGCGCCAGCAGCCTGGGACTAGCGGGCTACAATGAGCAGTTCTTC. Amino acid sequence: CASSLGLAGYNEQFF.

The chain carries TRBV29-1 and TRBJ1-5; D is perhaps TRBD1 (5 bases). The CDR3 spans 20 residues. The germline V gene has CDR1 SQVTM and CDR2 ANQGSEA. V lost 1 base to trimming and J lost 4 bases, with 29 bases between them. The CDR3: CSVEAPGLHTRSLVNQPQHF. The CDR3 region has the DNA TGCAGCGTTGAAGCACCAGGGTTACATACCCGATCCCTGGTAAATCAGCCCCAGCATTTT.

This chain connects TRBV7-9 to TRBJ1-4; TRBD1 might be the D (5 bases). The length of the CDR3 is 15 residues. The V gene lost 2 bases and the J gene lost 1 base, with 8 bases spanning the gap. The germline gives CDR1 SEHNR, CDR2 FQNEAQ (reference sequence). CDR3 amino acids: CASSLSGQTNEKLFF. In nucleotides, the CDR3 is TGTGCCAGCAGCTTATCAGGGCAAACTAATGAAAAACTGTTTTTT.

The CDR3: CAWSVDRSYGYTF. Written as DNA, the CDR3 is TGTGCCTGGAGTGTCGACAGAAGCTATGGCTACACCTTC. This chain links TRBV30 with TRBJ1-2; a possible D gene is TRBD1 (5 bases). V lost 0 bases and J lost 4, with 9 bases in between. Germline V gives CDR1 GTSNPN, CDR2 SVGIG (reference sequence). CDR3 size: 13 residues. Filled out from reference TRBV30 and TRBJ1-2, the complete variable domain reads SQTIHQWPATLVQPVGSPLSLECTVEGTSNPNLYWYRQAAGRGLQLLFYSVGIGQISSEVPQNLSASRPQDRQFILSSKKLLLSDSGFYLCAWSVDRSYGYTFGSGTRLTVV.

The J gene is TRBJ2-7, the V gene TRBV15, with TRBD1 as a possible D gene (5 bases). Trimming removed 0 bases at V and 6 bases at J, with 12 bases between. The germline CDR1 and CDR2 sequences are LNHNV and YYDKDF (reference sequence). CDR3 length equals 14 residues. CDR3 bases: TGTGCCACCAGCAGAGAGAGGCAGGGCGGCGAGCAGTACTTC. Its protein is CATSRERQGGEQYF.

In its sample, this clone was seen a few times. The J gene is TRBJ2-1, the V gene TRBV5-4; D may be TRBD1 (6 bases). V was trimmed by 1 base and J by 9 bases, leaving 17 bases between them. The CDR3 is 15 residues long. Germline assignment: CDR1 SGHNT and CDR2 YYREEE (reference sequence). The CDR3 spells CASSLLQGRAGEQFF. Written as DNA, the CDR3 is TGTGCCAGCAGCTTGTTGCAGGGGCGGGCGGGTGAGCAGTTCTTC. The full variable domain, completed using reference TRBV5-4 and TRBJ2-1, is ETGVTQSPTHLIKTRGQQVTLRCSSQSGHNTVSWYQQALGQGPQFIFQYYREEENGRGNFPPRFSGLQFPNYSSELNVNALELDDSALYLCASSLLQGRAGEQFFGPGTRLTVL.